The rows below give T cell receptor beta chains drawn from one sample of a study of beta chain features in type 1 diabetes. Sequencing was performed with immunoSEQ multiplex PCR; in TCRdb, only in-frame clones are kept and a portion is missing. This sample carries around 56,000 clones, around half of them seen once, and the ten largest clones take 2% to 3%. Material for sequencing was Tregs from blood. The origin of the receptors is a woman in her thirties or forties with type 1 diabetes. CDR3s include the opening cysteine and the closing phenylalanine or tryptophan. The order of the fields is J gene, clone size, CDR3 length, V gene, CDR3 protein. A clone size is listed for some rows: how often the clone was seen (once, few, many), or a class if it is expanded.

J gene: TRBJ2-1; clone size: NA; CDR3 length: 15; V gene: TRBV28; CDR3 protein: CASSLTGQGMNEQFF
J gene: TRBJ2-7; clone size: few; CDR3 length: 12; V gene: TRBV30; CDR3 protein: CAWRLAGGEQYF
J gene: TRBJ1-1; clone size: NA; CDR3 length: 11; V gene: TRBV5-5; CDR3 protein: CASSLVEKTFF
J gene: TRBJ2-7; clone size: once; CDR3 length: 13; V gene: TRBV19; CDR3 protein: CASSRDSSYEQYF
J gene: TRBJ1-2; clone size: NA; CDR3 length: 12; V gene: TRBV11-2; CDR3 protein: CASSLGPYGYTF
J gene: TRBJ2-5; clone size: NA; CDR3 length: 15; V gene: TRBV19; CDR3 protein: CASSIRKGAAETQYF
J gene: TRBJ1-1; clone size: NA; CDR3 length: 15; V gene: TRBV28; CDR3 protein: CASSSLLQGSTEAFF
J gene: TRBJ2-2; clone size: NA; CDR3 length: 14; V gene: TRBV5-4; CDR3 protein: CASSPLGGSGELFF
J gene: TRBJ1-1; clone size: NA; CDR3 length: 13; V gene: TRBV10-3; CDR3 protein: CAIRRQGDTEAFF
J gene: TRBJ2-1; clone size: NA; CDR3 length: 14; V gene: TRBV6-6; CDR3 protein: CASSYGAGAWEQFF